The next 3 T cell receptor beta chains were all read from a single sample in a study of cytomegalovirus exposure and HLA in healthy donors. Using immunoSEQ multiplex PCR, the repertoire was profiled, and TCRdb retains in-frame clones only, with some absent. The sample holds about 43,000 clones, about 93% seen once. Sequencing was done on a sample of PBMCs. Receptors were obtained from a man aged 18 to 29 in good health and CMV-seronegative.

The V gene is TRBV15, the J gene TRBJ2-2; D possibly corresponds to TRBD1 (5 bases). Between the trimmed V and J ends, which lost 2 bases and 8 bases, there was a span of 15 bases. This CDR3 has 15 residues. CDR1 is LNHNV, CDR2 YYDKDF, per germline (reference sequence). Written as DNA, the CDR3 is TGTGCCACCAGCAGATTGCAACAGGCCATAGGGGAGCTGTTTTTT. Residues: CATSRLQQAIGELFF. Full variable domain (missing parts from reference TRBV15 and TRBJ2-2): DAMVIQNPRYQVTQFGKPVTLSCSQTLNHNVMYWYQQKSSQAPKLLFHYYDKDFNNEADTPDNFQSRRPNTSFCFLDIRSPGLGDTAMYLCATSRLQQAIGELFFGEGSRLTVL.

The rearrangement joins TRBV4-1 to TRBJ2-5; TRBD2 aligns across 14 bases. Trimming at V came to 3 bases and at J to 2 bases, leaving 2 bases not matched to a gene. Germline V gene data show CDR1 as MGHRA and CDR2 as YSYEKL. The CDR3 length is 16 residues. CDR3 sequence: CASSHGLAGGQETQYF. CDR3 sequence (DNA): TGCGCCAGCAGCCACGGACTAGCGGGGGGACAAGAGACCCAGTACTTC.

The V call is TRBV15, the J call TRBJ1-5; D is ambiguous. V was shortened by 0 bases and J by 7 bases, with 10 bases between the two germline ends. Germline CDR1 and CDR2: LNHNV and YYDKDF (reference sequence). The CDR3 covers 14 residues. The CDR3 DNA reads TGTGCCACCAGCAGAGATGGTATTGAGCAGCCCCAGCATTTT. It specifies CATSRDGIEQPQHF.